These 12 T cell receptor beta chains were all obtained from the same sample, sequenced in a study of shared clonotypes between healthy human individuals. Sequencing was performed with immunoSEQ multiplex PCR; in TCRdb, only in-frame clones are kept and a portion is missing. The sample shows under 600,000 clones, about 96% of them seen only once. Sequencing was done on a sample of naive CD4+ T cells sorted from blood. As for subset: CD45RA+ positively selected. These receptors originate from a woman in her twenties or thirties in good health.

On this clone itself: The sample has other DNA sequences that encode this CDR3 too. The chain employs TRBV6-6 and TRBJ2-7, with 8 positions matching TRBD2. From germline, CDR1 is MNHNY and CDR2 SVGAGI (reference sequence). There are 14 residues in the CDR3. The V segment lost 5 bases and the J segment 3 bases; nucleotides outside the gene matches: 6. The CDR3 is CASSVGRGLYEQYF. CDR3 DNA sequence: TGTGCCAGCAGTGTCGGGAGGGGCCTCTACGAGCAGTACTTC.

The rearrangement joins TRBV28 to TRBJ2-1; 7 positions agree with TRBD1. The V gene's germline CDR1 is MDHEN and CDR2 SYDVKM. This CDR3 region has 15 residues. Trimming took 6 bases from V and 0 from J; bases not matched to a gene: 5. CDR3 bases: TGTGCCAGCAGAACGACAGGGAGCTCCTACAATGAGCAGTTCTTC. Protein product: CASRTTGSSYNEQFF. The entire variable domain, with the rest obtained from reference TRBV28 and TRBJ2-1, is as follows: DVKVTQSSRYLVKRTGEKVFLECVQDMDHENMFWYRQDPGLGLRLIYFSYDVKMKEKGDIPEGYSVSREKKERFSLILESASTNQTSMYLCASRTTGSSYNEQFFGPGTRLTVL.

This chain links TRBV6-5 with TRBJ1-5; TRBD1 aligns across 9 bases. After removal of 4 bases from V and 1 base from J, the junction contained 5 bases not matched to a gene. The CDR3 runs to 16 residues. The germline gives CDR1 MNHEY, CDR2 SVGAGI. Here the CDR3 reads CASSSGQGGSNQPQHF. CDR3 DNA sequence: TGTGCCAGCAGTTCGGGACAGGGCGGGAGCAATCAGCCCCAGCATTTT.

CDR3 nucleotide sequence: TGTGCCAGCAGCCCGCGGACAGGGGCTGGCTACACCTTC. Protein product: CASSPRTGAGYTF. The genes are TRBV7-3 and TRBJ1-2; 9 nucleotides agree with TRBD1. Germline V gene lookup returns CDR1 SGHTA and CDR2 FQGTGA. The junction had 5 bases not matched to a gene; V was cut back by 5 bases and J by 7 bases. This CDR3 is 13 amino acids long.

The chain is built from TRBV19 and TRBJ2-7; TRBD2 aligns across 7 bases. The CDR3 length is 13 residues. The V segment lost 5 bases and the J segment 6 bases; nucleotides outside the gene matches: 7. The germline gives CDR1 LNHDA, CDR2 SQIVND (reference sequence). The CDR3 sequence is CASSFPTSFEQYF. DNA of the CDR3: TGTGCCAGTAGTTTCCCGACTAGCTTCGAGCAGTACTTC.

This clone was seen only once. J is TRBJ1-1 and V is TRBV19; possibly TRBD1 for D (5 bases). The CDR3 loop spans 13 amino acids. From germline, CDR1 is LNHDA and CDR2 SQIVND (reference sequence). Trimming cost V 5 bases and J 8 bases, with 15 bases left between them. This CDR3 is CASSPLGGEEAFF. The CDR3 DNA follows: TGTGCCAGTAGTCCACTAGGAGGGGAGGAAGCTTTCTTT.

V is TRBV25-1 and J is TRBJ2-5; 7 nucleotides line up with TRBD1. J gave up 5 bases and V 4 bases, and 4 bases lay outside the gene matches. This CDR3 has 13 residues. Looked up from germline, CDR1 is MGHDK and CDR2 is SYGVNS. As DNA, the CDR3 is TGTGCCAGCAGTGCGTACAGGGGCGAGACCCAGTACTTC. Amino acid sequence: CASSAYRGETQYF.

The gene calls are TRBV4-1 and TRBJ2-5, with D perhaps TRBD1 or TRBD2 (5 bases each). The CDR3 is made up of 17 amino acids. Per germline, CDR1 MGHRA and CDR2 YSYEKL. V lost 2 bases and J 2 bases, leaving 18 bases between the germline ends. For the CDR3, the DNA is TGCGCCAGCAGCCAACCCGGCCGCCGGGGCCAACAAGAGACCCAGTACTTC. Amino acids: CASSQPGRRGQQETQYF.

The chain has TRBV19 and TRBJ1-6; D gene uncertain. Germline lookup yields CDR1 LNHDA and CDR2 SQIVND (reference sequence). Trimming pared 7 bases from V and 7 bases from J, leaving 11 bases between. The CDR3 covers 13 residues. The CDR3 DNA reads TGTGCCAGTAACGAGGAACTCAATTCACCCCTCCACTTT. Its translation is CASNEELNSPLHF.

V usage is TRBV10-1 and J usage is TRBJ2-2, with 7 bases aligning to TRBD2. Trimming cost V 5 bases and J 4 bases; bases outside gene matches: 10. Germline loops: CDR1 WNHNN, CDR2 SYGVQD (reference sequence). The CDR3 loop spans 16 amino acids. The CDR3 spells CASSKKAGLGTGELFF. The CDR3 DNA follows: TGCGCCAGCAGTAAAAAAGCGGGATTGGGCACCGGGGAGCTGTTTTTT.

The chain is built from TRBV5-5 and TRBJ1-4; tentatively, D is TRBD1 (6 bases). The CDR3 sequence is 15 residues long. Germline CDR1 SGHKS, CDR2 YYEKEE (reference sequence). Trimming took 4 bases from V and 0 from J, leaving 10 bases between them. The CDR3 loop reads CASSIRGATNEKLFF. The CDR3 DNA reads as TGTGCCAGCAGCATAAGGGGGGCAACTAATGAAAAACTGTTTTTT.

This rearrangement joins TRBV7-9 to TRBJ2-5, with TRBD1 identical over 10 bases. The J call could be wrong; TRBJ2-7 is a better fit for the DNA end. Per germline, CDR1 SEHNR and CDR2 FQNEAQ (reference sequence). CDR3 length: 14 residues. The CDR3 sequence is CASSPGQGVLEQYF. CDR3 nucleotide sequence: TGTGCCAGCAGCCCCGGACAGGGGGTACTCGAGCAGTACTTC.